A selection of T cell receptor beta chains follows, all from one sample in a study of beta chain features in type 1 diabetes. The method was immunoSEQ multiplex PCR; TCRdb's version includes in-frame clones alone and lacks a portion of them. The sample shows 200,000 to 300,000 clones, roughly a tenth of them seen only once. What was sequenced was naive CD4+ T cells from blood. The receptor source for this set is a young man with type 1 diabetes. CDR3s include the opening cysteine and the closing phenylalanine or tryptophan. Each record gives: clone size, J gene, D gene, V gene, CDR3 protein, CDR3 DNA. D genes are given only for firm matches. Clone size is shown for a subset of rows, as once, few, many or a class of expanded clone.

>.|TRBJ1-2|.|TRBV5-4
CASSSSAGGHGGYTF
TGTGCCAGCAGCTCATCCGCGGGGGGCCACGGTGGCTACACCTTC
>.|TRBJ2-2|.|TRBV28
CASSFPGGSSGELFF
TGTGCCAGCAGTTTCCCCGGAGGTAGCTCCGGGGAGCTGTTTTTT
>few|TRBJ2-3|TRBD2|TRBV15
CATSRDWRGGGKDTQYF
TGTGCCACCAGCAGAGACTGGCGGGGGGGCGGGAAAGATACGCAGTATTTT
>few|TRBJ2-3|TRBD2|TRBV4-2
CASSQTSGGDTDTQYF
TGTGCCAGCAGCCAGACTAGCGGGGGGGACACAGATACGCAGTATTTT
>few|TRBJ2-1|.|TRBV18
CASRRSGFSYNEQFF
TGTGCCAGCAGGAGGAGCGGTTTCTCCTACAATGAGCAGTTCTTC
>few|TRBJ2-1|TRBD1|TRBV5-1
CASSLDRGSYNEQFF
TGCGCCAGCAGCCTAGACAGGGGGTCCTACAATGAGCAGTTCTTC
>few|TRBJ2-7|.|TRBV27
CASGTQGRVYEQYF
TGTGCCAGCGGTACACAGGGAAGGGTCTACGAGCAGTACTTC
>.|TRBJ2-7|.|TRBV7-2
CASSLIESYEQYF
TGTGCCAGCAGCTTAATCGAGAGCTACGAGCAGTACTTC
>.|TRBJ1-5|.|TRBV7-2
CASSLVGNQPQHF
TGTGCCAGCAGCTTAGTCGGTAATCAGCCCCAGCATTTT
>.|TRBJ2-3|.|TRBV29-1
CSVIIVVRDTQYF
TGCAGCGTTATCATAGTAGTCAGGGATACGCAGTATTTT
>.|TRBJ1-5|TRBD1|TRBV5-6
CASSKTGRRPQHF
TGTGCCAGCAGCAAGACAGGGCGGCGGCCCCAGCATTTT
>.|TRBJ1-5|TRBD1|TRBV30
CAWSVDRGLQPQHF
TGTGCCTGGAGTGTGGACAGGGGGTTACAGCCCCAGCATTTT
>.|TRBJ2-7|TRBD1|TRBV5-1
CASSHAGQGQPLEQYF
TGCGCCAGCAGCCATGCCGGACAGGGCCAACCCCTCGAGCAGTACTTC
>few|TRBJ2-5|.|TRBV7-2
CASSRVGRETQYF
TGTGCCAGCAGCCGCGTGGGCCGAGAGACCCAGTACTTC
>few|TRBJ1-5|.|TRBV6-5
CASSSREGQPQHF
TGTGCCAGCAGTAGCAGGGAGGGACAGCCCCAGCATTTT
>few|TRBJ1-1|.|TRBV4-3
CASSQDTRVGTEAFF
TGCGCCAGCAGCCAAGATACCAGGGTGGGCACTGAAGCTTTCTTT
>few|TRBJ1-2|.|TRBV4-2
CASSPTGFYGYTF
TGTGCCAGCAGCCCCACAGGGTTCTATGGCTACACCTTC
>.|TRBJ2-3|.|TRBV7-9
CASSLGAWYRSGGTDTQYF
TGTGCCAGCAGCTTAGGTGCATGGTACAGGTCGGGAGGCACAGATACGCAGTATTTT
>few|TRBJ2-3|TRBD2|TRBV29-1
CSVKGLAGNTDTQYF
TGCAGCGTAAAGGGACTAGCGGGGAACACAGATACGCAGTATTTT
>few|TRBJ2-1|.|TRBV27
CASSLTRLYNEQFF
TGTGCCAGCAGTTTAACCAGGCTCTACAATGAGCAGTTCTTC
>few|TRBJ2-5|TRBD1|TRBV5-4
CASSSGQGGGETQYF
TGTGCCAGCAGCTCGGGACAGGGGGGCGGCGAGACCCAGTACTTC
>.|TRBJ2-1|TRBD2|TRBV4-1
CASSQDGGGASGRYNEQFF
TGCGCCAGCAGCCAAGATGGAGGAGGGGCTAGCGGAAGATACAATGAGCAGTTCTTC
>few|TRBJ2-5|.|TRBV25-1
CASSSAGTVQETQYF
TGTGCCAGCAGTAGCGCGGGGACAGTCCAAGAGACCCAGTACTTC
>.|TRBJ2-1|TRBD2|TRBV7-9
CASSGTSGGSYNEQFF
TGTGCCAGCAGCGGTACTAGCGGGGGGTCTTACAATGAGCAGTTCTTC
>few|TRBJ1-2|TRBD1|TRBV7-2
CASSLGTGGTNYGYTF
TGTGCCAGCAGCTTGGGGACAGGGGGAACTAACTATGGCTACACCTTC
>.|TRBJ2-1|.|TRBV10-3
CAISGYQGGGNEQFF
TGTGCCATCAGTGGCTACCAGGGAGGGGGCAATGAGCAGTTCTTC
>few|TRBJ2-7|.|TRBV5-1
CASRPGDTSSYEQYF
TGCGCCAGCAGGCCCGGGGACACCTCCTCCTACGAGCAGTACTTC
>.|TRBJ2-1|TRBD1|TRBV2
CAGASGTGANWPNEQFF
TGTGCCGGCGCTTCCGGGACAGGGGCCAATTGGCCCAATGAGCAGTTCTTC
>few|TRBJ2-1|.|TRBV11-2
CASSLSQSLNEQFF
TGTGCCAGCAGCTTATCTCAGTCTCTCAATGAGCAGTTCTTC
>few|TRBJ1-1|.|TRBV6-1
CASSEIRRTEAFF
TGTGCCAGCAGTGAAATCCGGAGGACTGAAGCTTTCTTT
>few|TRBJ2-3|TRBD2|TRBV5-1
CASQRGSASTDTQYF
TGCGCCAGCCAGCGCGGGAGTGCTAGCACAGATACGCAGTATTTT
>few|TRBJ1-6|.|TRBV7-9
CATQLIEGRLHF
TGTGCTACCCAGCTTATAGAAGGGAGACTCCACTTT
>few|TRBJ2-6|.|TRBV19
CASDEGGSGANVLTF
TGTGCCAGTGACGAGGGTGGGTCTGGGGCCAACGTCCTGACTTTC
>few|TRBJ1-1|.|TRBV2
CASSGGRGNTEAFF
TGTGCCAGCAGTGGTGGGAGGGGGAACACTGAAGCTTTCTTT
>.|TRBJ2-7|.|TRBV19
CASSGPYYEQYF
TGTGCCAGTAGTGGGCCCTACTACGAGCAGTACTTC
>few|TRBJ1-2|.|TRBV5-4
CASSSLQGGYTF
TGTGCCAGCAGCTCCTTGCAGGGTGGCTACACCTTC
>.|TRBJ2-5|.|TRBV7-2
CASSRFGEETQYF
TGTGCCAGCAGCCGCTTTGGGGAGGAGACCCAGTACTTC